This entry lists 19 T cell receptor beta chains sequenced from one sample in a study of tumor-infiltrating lymphocytes in primary liver carcinoma. The authors made TCR beta cDNA from 500 ng total RNA with a constant-region primer. TCR beta libraries came from three nested multiplex PCR rounds using slightly modified ARM-PCR. The two initial PCR rounds, around 11 cycles each, used TRBV1-TRBV30 forward and C-beta reverse primers. TCRdb recomputed calls from the multiplex PCR reads with MiXCR, one row per CDR3 protein. The sample yields 50,000 to 65,000 distinct CDR3 sequences, around 69% seen once. Starting material for RNA and DNA co-extraction consisted of 20-30 mg of unsorted bulk tissue. Sample: liver tumor tissue from sampling region 4. As for subset: tumor region T4, right-lateral pole. These receptors were obtained from a man aged 35-49 years with primary liver carcinoma and hepatitis B virus infection.

To note about this clonotype: A read error is likely, as this CDR3 ends without the conserved phenylalanine or tryptophan. This chain joins TRBV29-1 and TRBJ2-5, with no clear D. The CDR3 has 11 residues. Germline-derived CDR1 and CDR2 are SQVTM and ANQGSEA. CDR3 bases: TGCGGCGTTGTATTGGGAGAGACCCAGTACATC. Translating gives CGVVLGETQYI.

Comments on this clonotype: One end of the junction fails to match germline, which may point to a read error. The chain couples TRBV4-1 to TRBJ2-7; D might be TRBD2 (6 bases). The length of the CDR3 is 16 residues. Germline CDR1 MGHRA, CDR2 YSYEKL. The CDR3, as DNA: TGCGCCAGCAGCCAATCCTTAGCGGAGCCACTTTACAAGCAGTATTTC. Encoded protein: CASSQSLAEPLYKQYF.

The chain carries TRBV29-1 and TRBJ1-2; 9 nucleotides align to TRBD1. This CDR3 region has 15 residues. Losses at the gene ends were 6 bases for V and 7 bases for J; bases not matched to a gene: 15. Germline loops: CDR1 SQVTM, CDR2 ANQGSEA. In DNA, the CDR3 is TGCAGCGTGGTCCCCTGCCTACAGGGGGCTTTTGGCTACACCTTC. It translates to CSVVPCLQGAFGYTF.

In regard to this clonotype: It may be a read error: a sequence one base away is much more abundant. The CDR3 region has the DNA TGCAGCGTCCGTGCGCCAGTTAATCCCGAGCAGTATTTC. Translation gives CSVRAPVNPEQYF. The V gene is TRBV29-1, the J gene TRBJ2-7, with D unresolved. The CDR3 is made up of 13 amino acids. The V gene's germline CDR1 is SQVTM and CDR2 ANQGSEA.

This chain connects TRBV11-2 to TRBJ2-7; weak D call: TRBD2 (5 bases). With 5 bases removed from V and 2 bases from J, the gap between germline ends came to 16 bases. The CDR3 runs to 15 residues. The V gene's germline CDR1 is SGHAT and CDR2 FQNNGV. The DNA for the CDR3 is TGTGCCAGCAGCCAAGTGATGGGGAGAACCTACGAGCAGTACTTC. Its translation is CASSQVMGRTYEQYF. The full variable domain, with the rest looked up from reference TRBV11-2 and TRBJ2-7, is EAGVAQSPRYKIIEKRQSVAFWCNPISGHATLYWYQQILGQGPKLLIQFQNNGVVDDSQLPKDRFSAERLKGVDSTLKIQPAKLEDSAVYLCASSQVMGRTYEQYFGPGTRLTVT.

This clonotype was counted at least ten times. This chain uses TRBV21-1 with TRBJ1-4; the table's D gene call, TRBD1, was not cross checked with the DNA. TRBV21-1 is an annotated pseudogene. This CDR3 contains 17 residues. The CDR3 region is CASSKARGTGENEKLFF. For the CDR3, the DNA is TGTGCCAGCAGCAAAGCTCGGGGGACAGGGGAAAATGAAAAACTGTTTTTT.

About this clonotype itself: Since the CDR3 does not end with the conserved phenylalanine or tryptophan, this likely comes from a read error. No DNA is shown, since the ends of the CDR3 on it are uncertain; the CDR3 is the one TCRdb lists. This chain uses TRBV12-3 or TRBV12-4 with TRBJ2-1; TRBD1 is the table's D call, not checked against the DNA. The CDR3 is made up of 17 amino acids, end residues included. The CDR3 loop reads CANRDGGGSLSYNEHFY.

A note on this clonotype: One end of the junction is discordant with germline, which a read error may explain. The chain links TRBV10-2 to TRBJ1-1, with D tentatively TRBD1 (6 bases). This CDR3 has 14 amino acids. Germline V gene sequence: CDR1 WSHSY, CDR2 SAAADI. The CDR3 DNA is TGCCCCTCAAGGGACGGGGGGGCCAACACGGAAGCTTTCTTT. Encoded protein: CPSRDGGANTEAFF.

In the case of this clonotype: Compared with germline, one end of the junction differs, possibly owing to a read error. The rearrangement uses TRBV10-3 and TRBJ1-5; D is unresolved. Looked up from germline, CDR1 is ENHRY and CDR2 is SYGVKD. The CDR3 contains 14 residues. In DNA form, the CDR3 reads TGTGACATCGGTGAGTATGGAGGCGATCAGCCCCAGCATTTT. Its protein is CDIGEYGGDQPQHF.

To note about this clonotype: One end of the junction fails to match germline, which may point to a read error. This chain joins TRBV5-1 and TRBJ1-2, with D unclear. The CDR3 is 15 amino acids. The germline V gene encodes CDR1 SGHRS and CDR2 YFSETQ. CDR3 loop: CASSLAGFAEYGCTF. CDR3 in DNA: TGCGCCAGCAGCTTGGCAGGTTTCGCTGAGTATGGCTGCACCTTC.

As for this clonotype: It may be a read error: a sequence one base away is much more abundant. The chain employs TRBV11-2 and TRBJ2-5, with TRBD1 matching 7 bases. The V and J ends lost 10 bases and 8 bases, in that order; junction bases with no gene match: 16. The CDR3 contains 14 residues. Germline V gene sequence: CDR1 SGHAT, CDR2 FQNNGV. The DNA for the CDR3 is TGTGCCAACAGATTATACAGGGGTAGGGAAACCCAGTACTTC. Translating gives CANRLYRGRETQYF.

About this clonotype: A clone one base away is much larger, so this may be a read error. The final CDR3 position lacks the conserved phenylalanine or tryptophan, pointing to a likely read error. The J gene is TRBJ2-1, the V gene TRBV7-9; 9 bases match TRBD2. Trimming cost V 5 bases and J 6 bases; bases outside gene matches: 17. This CDR3 comprises 18 residues. The germline V gene encodes CDR1 SEHNR and CDR2 FQNEAQ (reference sequence). CDR3 loop: CASSVNKWAGGPSNEQFS. In DNA form, the CDR3 reads TGTGCCAGCAGCGTCAACAAGTGGGCGGGAGGGCCGTCCAATGAGCAGTTCTCC.

This clonotype appeared a few times. This may be a read error: a much more frequent sequence differs by one nucleotide. The gene calls are TRBV29-1 and TRBJ2-5; no definite D call. V gave up 8 bases and J gave up 2 bases, with 18 bases separating them. Germline-derived CDR1 and CDR2 are SQVTM and ANQGSEA. This CDR3 contains 14 residues. The DNA for the CDR3 is TGCAGCTTTAGGATAGCATCGTTTCAAGAGACCCAGTACTTC. Amino acids: CSFRIASFQETQYF.

The table lists this clonotype with many counts. This chain joins TRBV11-2 and TRBJ2-1; D is undetermined. Germline CDR1 SGHAT, CDR2 FQNNGV. The CDR3 spans 16 residues. The germline V and J ends were trimmed by 5 bases and 0 bases, with 14 bases remaining between them. Here the CDR3 reads CASSPLRRSSYNEQFF. The CDR3 DNA sequence: TGTGCCAGCAGCCCGCTTCGGCGGAGCTCCTACAATGAGCAGTTCTTC.

Notes on this clonotype: Because the CDR3's place on the DNA is in doubt, the DNA is left out and the CDR3 is given as listed by TCRdb. The chain recombines TRBV10-3 with TRBJ2-6. Per the germline V gene, CDR1 is ENHRY and CDR2 is SYGVKD. The CDR3 has 16 amino acids, counting both end residues. This CDR3 is CAISAAWGSGANVLIF.

Regarding this clonotype: Without the conserved terminal phenylalanine or tryptophan, this CDR3 likely stems from a read error. The DNA is omitted, as the CDR3 cannot be located on it reliably, and the CDR3 follows TCRdb's listing. The chain links TRBV11-3 to TRBJ2-1; the D call TRBD1 from the table was never checked on the DNA. Germline loops: CDR1 SGHNT, CDR2 YENEEA. The CDR3 contains 13 residues when both ends are counted. CDR3 residues: CTSSSGFYNEQFL.

The chain has TRBV4-2 and TRBJ2-3; perhaps TRBD2 as D (5 bases). CDR3 length: 15 amino acids. Germline V gene lookup returns CDR1 LGHNA and CDR2 YNFKEQ. The V and J ends lost 4 bases and 1 base respectively, with 12 bases between them. The CDR3 nucleotides are TGTGCCAGCAGCCTTAGCGAGACCCGCACAGATACGCAGTATTTT. This codes for CASSLSETRTDTQYF.

A word on this clonotype: At one boundary the junction diverges from the germline segment, which might be a read error. The chain joins TRBV5-4 to TRBJ2-1; 7 bases line up with TRBD2. Per germline, CDR1 SGHNT and CDR2 YYREEE (reference sequence). The CDR3 runs 15 residues. This CDR3 is CASAQGGSSYNEQFF. The CDR3 nucleotides are TGTGCCAGCGCCCAAGGCGGGAGCTCCTACAATGAGCAGTTTTTC. The complete variable domain, with remaining parts taken from reference TRBV5-4 and TRBJ2-1, reads ETGVTQSPTHLIKTRGQQVTLRCSSQSGHNTVSWYQQALGQGPQFIFQYYREEENGRGNFPPRFSGLQFPNYSSELNVNALELDDSALYLCASAQGGSSYNEQFFGPGTRLTVL.

This sequence joins TRBV4-3 and TRBJ2-3, with no clear D. The germline V gene encodes CDR1 LGHNA and CDR2 YSLEER. V was clipped by 8 bases and J by 1 base, with 13 bases between them. CDR3 size: 14 residues. The CDR3 DNA sequence: TGCGCCAGCGGTCCGTCTAGGGGCACAGATACGCAGTATTTT. Protein: CASGPSRGTDTQYF.